A selection of T cell receptor beta chains follows, all from one sample in a study of identical twins. TCRdb reprocessed the 5' RACE reads with MiXCR, giving one entry per CDR3 protein. The table lists about 550,000 distinct CDR3 sequences, more than 20% of them singletons. These data were also reused for a study on yellow fever vaccine responses in identical twins.

The sample taken for sequencing was CD4+ T cells sorted from blood. These receptors came from a woman younger than 30 in good health. Each CDR3 is given with its conserved first and last residue. D genes are given only for firm matches. Clone size is stated in some rows and not others, as once, few, many or a class when expanded.

abundance,d_gene,v_gene,j_gene,CDR3nt,CDR3aa
.,.,TRBV5-1,TRBJ2-1,TGCGCCAGCAGCTTAGCTTCCCATAGCGCGGTGGCTATATACAATGAGCAGTTCTTC,CASSLASHSAVAIYNEQFF
.,TRBD2,TRBV7-6,TRBJ2-1,TGTGCCAGCAGCTTAGCGTGGAGGAGCGGGACCTACAATGAGCAGTTCTTC,CASSLAWRSGTYNEQFF
few,TRBD1,TRBV12-3/TRBV12-4,TRBJ2-1,TGTGCCAGCAGTTCCAGACAGGGGGGTTCCTATGAGCAGTTCTTC,CASSSRQGGSYEQFF
.,.,TRBV3-1,TRBJ2-1,TGTGCCAGCAGCCATCTTTCTACGGGCGAGCAGTTCTTC,CASSHLSTGEQFF
few,.,TRBV5-1,TRBJ2-1,TGCGCCAGCAGCAACGTAAAGACTAGCTCCTACAATGAGCAGTTCTTC,CASSNVKTSSYNEQFF
few,TRBD2,TRBV7-2,TRBJ2-1,TGTGCCAGCAGCTTAGGAGCGGGAGGGCACAATGAGCAGTTCTTC,CASSLGAGGHNEQFF
.,.,TRBV7-9,TRBJ2-5,TGTGCCAGCAGCTTAGCATCGGGTTTCCAAGAGACCCAGTACTTC,CASSLASGFQETQYF
few,.,TRBV20-1,TRBJ1-2,TGCAGTGCTAGAGATACCCGGGGGCAAGTCTATGGCTACACCTTC,CSARDTRGQVYGYTF
.,.,TRBV5-1,TRBJ2-7,TGCGCCAGCAGTTCCCGTTCCCTGGACGAGCAGTACTTC,CASSSRSLDEQYF
.,.,TRBV7-2,TRBJ2-5,TGTGCCAGCAGCTCCTACCTCGTAGCCCAGTACTTC,CASSSYLVAQYF
.,TRBD2,TRBV29-1,TRBJ2-1,TGCAGCGGGGGGGGTCAAGGTAGTGAGCAGTTCTTC,CSGGGQGSEQFF
few,TRBD2,TRBV5-1,TRBJ2-2,TGCGCCAGCACCCTTCTAGCGGGGGGAAACACCGGGGAGCTGTTTTTT,CASTLLAGGNTGELFF
once,TRBD1,TRBV29-1,TRBJ2-5,TGCAGCGTTGCGGGACAGGGAAAAACGCGGCAAGAGACCCAGTACTTC,CSVAGQGKTRQETQYF
few,.,TRBV6-1,TRBJ2-1,TGTGCCAGCTCCCGGGGGAATCACGCGGAGCAGTTCTTC,CASSRGNHAEQFF
.,.,TRBV12-3/TRBV12-4,TRBJ1-3,TGTGCCAGCAGTTTGGGGAGGTCGGACCGAAACACCATATATTTT,CASSLGRSDRNTIYF
many,.,TRBV5-1,TRBJ2-1,TGCGCCAGCAGCTTTATGCCGGGGGCGCTACGTGAGCAGTTCTTC,CASSFMPGALREQFF
.,.,TRBV5-6,TRBJ1-1,TGTGCCAGCAGCTTGGAACAGGGCCTACTTGAAGCTTTCTTT,CASSLEQGLLEAFF
few,.,TRBV20-1,TRBJ1-5,TGCAGTGCTAGAGATAAGGGTAGCGCCAATCAGCCCCAGCATTTT,CSARDKGSANQPQHF
.,TRBD2,TRBV12-3/TRBV12-4,TRBJ2-2,TGTGCCAGCAGTTTCGGGGGGGAGCGGAGCGGGGAGCTGTTTTTT,CASSFGGERSGELFF
many,.,TRBV29-1,TRBJ2-1,TGCAGCGTGGACCGGGCCTACAATGAGCAGTTCTTC,CSVDRAYNEQFF
few,TRBD1,TRBV5-1,TRBJ2-1,TGCGCCAGCAGCTGGACAGGGGCTGAGCAGTTCTTC,CASSWTGAEQFF
.,TRBD2,TRBV25-1,TRBJ2-1,TGTGCCAGCAGAGCCACTAGCGGGGGGTCTCACAATGAGCAGTTCTTC,CASRATSGGSHNEQFF
.,.,TRBV5-4,TRBJ1-2,TGTGCCAGCAGCATCGACGGAAACTATGGCTACACCTTC,CASSIDGNYGYTF
.,TRBD2,TRBV7-6,TRBJ2-1,TGTGCCAGCAGCTTAGCGGACCTCCCATATAGCGGGGGGTACAACAATGAGCAGTTCTTC,CASSLADLPYSGGYNNEQFF
.,.,TRBV19,TRBJ2-1,TGTGCCAGTAGTAGAGCCGGAGGGGTATCCTACAATGAGCAGTTCTTC,CASSRAGGVSYNEQFF
.,TRBD1,TRBV6-5,TRBJ1-3,TGTGCCAGCAGTTACGACAGGGGCTCTGGAAACACCATATATTTT,CASSYDRGSGNTIYF
.,.,TRBV3-1,TRBJ2-2,TGTGCCAGCAGCCAAAATGCGGGGGCCGGGAACGGGGAGCTGTTTTTT,CASSQNAGAGNGELFF
.,.,TRBV6-4,TRBJ2-3,TGTGCCAGCAGCGACCGTTGGGTGGCTAGCACAGATACGCAGTATTTT,CASSDRWVASTDTQYF
few,TRBD1,TRBV4-1,TRBJ2-3,TGCGCCAGCAGCCAAGTAGGGACAGCCACAGATACGCAGTATTTT,CASSQVGTATDTQYF
.,.,TRBV4-1,TRBJ2-2,TGCGCCAGCAGCCAAGCAGACGGGAACACCGGGGAGCTGTTTTTT,CASSQADGNTGELFF
.,.,TRBV5-5,TRBJ2-2,TGTGCCAGCGGCCCTGGGCCAAACTGCTGGGTGCTGCTTTTT,CASGPGPNCWVLLF
.,.,TRBV29-1,TRBJ2-1,TGCAGCGTTGACCCAATGAGGACGGACAATGAGCAGTTCTTC,CSVDPMRTDNEQFF
few,.,TRBV20-1,TRBJ2-1,TGCAGTGCTGGGGCGTTTAATGAGCAGTTCTTC,CSAGAFNEQFF
.,.,TRBV28,TRBJ1-5,TGTGCCACCATATCCCACAGGGAAGTAAGTGGGCAGCCCCAGCATTTT,CATISHREVSGQPQHF
few,.,TRBV12-3/TRBV12-4,TRBJ2-6,TGTGCCAGCAGTTTAGCTACATCTGGGGCCAACGTCCTGACTTTC,CASSLATSGANVLTF
few,TRBD1,TRBV7-9,TRBJ1-5,TGTGCCAGCAGCGCGACAGGGAATAGCAATCAGCCCCAGCATTTT,CASSATGNSNQPQHF
few,.,TRBV6-6,TRBJ1-1,TGTGCCAGCAGTTACGGGGGTTTTGAAGCTTTCTTT,CASSYGGFEAFF
.,TRBD1,TRBV6-1,TRBJ2-7,TGTGCCAGCACGGACAGGAACTCCTACGAGCAGTACTTC,CASTDRNSYEQYF
few,.,TRBV3-1,TRBJ1-3,TGTGCCAGCAGCTATGTTGGGCTTGGAAACACCATATATTTT,CASSYVGLGNTIYF
few,.,TRBV15,TRBJ2-1,TGTGCCACCAGCAGAGGAGACAATGAGCAGTTCTTC,CATSRGDNEQFF
few,TRBD2,TRBV19,TRBJ2-1,TGTGCCAGTAGTATAGAGAGCGGGAGTTGGGGTGAGCAGTTCTTC,CASSIESGSWGEQFF
few,.,TRBV5-6,TRBJ2-5,TGTGCAAGGGACATTACAAGACGGACCCAGTACTTC,CARDITRRTQYF
.,.,TRBV15,TRBJ2-1,TGTGCCACCAGCAGAGATCACCTAGCAGAGATAGAGTTCTTC,CATSRDHLAEIEFF
.,.,TRBV5-1,TRBJ2-5,TGCGCCAGCAGCCGAATGAGGGAGACCCAGTACTTC,CASSRMRETQYF
.,.,TRBV20-1,TRBJ2-1,TGCAGTGCTAGTATCGGTGCCAGCGGAGGCAATGAGCAGTTCTTC,CSASIGASGGNEQFF
.,.,TRBV15,TRBJ2-3,TGTGCCACCAGAGGGGGATGGGACTCCCTCACAGATACGCAGTATTTT,CATRGGWDSLTDTQYF
.,TRBD1,TRBV6-1,TRBJ1-6,TGTGCCAGCACCAGCGACAGGGGGAATTCACCCCTCCACTTT,CASTSDRGNSPLHF
.,TRBD2,TRBV7-9,TRBJ2-1,TGTGCCAGCCGGGGGGGTCGAAATGAGCAGTTCTTC,CASRGGRNEQFF
many,TRBD1,TRBV20-1,TRBJ1-5,TGCAGTGCCAACAGGGGGAGGAATCAGCCCCAGCATTTT,CSANRGRNQPQHF
.,TRBD1,TRBV20-1,TRBJ2-1,TGCAGTGCTAGCCCTCCTCCGGGACAGGGTAGGCAGAATGAGCAGTTCTTC,CSASPPPGQGRQNEQFF